What follows are 21 T cell receptor beta chains derived from one specimen sequenced in a study of T cells in tumors and immune-related adverse events. TCRdb's table, derived via immunoSEQ multiplex PCR, lists solely in-frame clones and lacks some. The data show about 22,000 clones, around nine tenths seen once. The sequences come from lymph node tissue, collected from a patient treated with anti-PD-1 therapy. These receptors all come from a female donor with metastatic renal cell carcinoma.

The rearrangement links TRBV6-4 to TRBJ1-5, with D possibly being TRBD1 (5 bases). Germline CDR1 is MRHNA and CDR2 is SNTAGT. The CDR3 loop spans 13 amino acids. With 3 bases removed from V and 6 bases from J, the gap between germline ends came to 9 bases. The CDR3 loop is CASSELGGQPQHF. The CDR3 DNA reads TGTGCCAGCAGTGAACTGGGGGGTCAGCCCCAGCATTTT.

The V gene is TRBV11-1, the J gene TRBJ2-1; 7 nucleotides match TRBD2. Looked up from germline, CDR1 is SGHAT and CDR2 is FQDESV (reference sequence). The CDR3 length is 13 residues. V trimming: 5 bases; J trimming: 9 bases; junction bases outside the gene matches: 7. The CDR3 nucleotides are TGTGCCAGCAGCCCCCTACTAGCGAGTGAGCAGTTCTTC. This gives the protein CASSPLLASEQFF.

The CDR3 sequence is CAWSVQPNSPLHF. CDR3 nucleotide sequence: TGTGCCTGGAGTGTACAGCCCAATTCACCCCTCCACTTT. The chain uses TRBV30 and TRBJ1-6, with D unclear. The CDR3 sequence is 13 residues long. Trimming left V 0 bases short and J 7 bases short, with 7 bases between. CDR1 and CDR2 (germline): GTSNPN, SVGIG (reference sequence).

This clone has a single count. The chain uses TRBV10-2 and TRBJ2-1; 10 nucleotides align to TRBD2. With 3 bases clipped from V and 6 bases from J, the junction kept 8 bases outside the gene matches. The CDR3 is 16 amino acids. The germline gives CDR1 WSHSY, CDR2 SAAADI. The CDR3 coding sequence is TGCGCCAGCAGTGACGGGCTAGCGGGGGCCAGCAATGAGCAGTTCTTC. This translates into CASSDGLAGASNEQFF.

This clone has a handful of counts. The V call is TRBV4-1, the J call TRBJ1-2; the D is unclear. Germline CDR1 is MGHRA and CDR2 is YSYEKL. The CDR3 spans 14 residues. The V end was cut by 1 base, the J end by 3 bases, with 9 bases between. The CDR3: CASSQGHRDYGYTF. Written as DNA, the CDR3 is TGCGCCAGCAGCCAAGGGCATCGGGACTATGGCTACACCTTC.

The rearrangement joins TRBV6-1 to TRBJ2-1, with 7 bases lining up with TRBD2. This CDR3 comprises 14 residues. From germline, CDR1 is MNHNS and CDR2 SASEGT. V was pared by 4 bases and J by 9 bases, with 9 bases of the junction left unmatched. CDR3 DNA sequence: TGTGCCAGCAGTGCGATCGTCTCTAGCGGTGAGCAGTTCTTC. Its translation is CASSAIVSSGEQFF.

This chain uses TRBV7-9 with TRBJ2-5, with no clear D. Trimming took off 0 bases at V and 1 base at J, with 9 bases between the two ends. The germline V gene has CDR1 SEHNR and CDR2 FQNEAQ (reference sequence). The CDR3 is 15 amino acids. The CDR3 is CASSLARAVQETQYF. The CDR3 DNA sequence: TGTGCCAGCAGCTTAGCTCGCGCGGTCCAAGAGACCCAGTACTTC.

The gene calls are TRBV7-2 and TRBJ1-2; 7 bases map to TRBD1. There are 13 residues in the CDR3. The germline V gene encodes CDR1 SGHTA and CDR2 FQGNSA. V was pared by 4 bases and J by 7 bases, with 6 bases of the junction left unmatched. CDR3 residues: CASSSQGQGGYTF. The CDR3 DNA reads as TGTGCCAGCAGCTCACAGGGGCAAGGTGGCTACACCTTC.

J is TRBJ2-7 and V is TRBV5-4; 7 bases align to TRBD1. Germline loops: CDR1 SGHNT, CDR2 YYREEE (reference sequence). CDR3 length equals 15 residues. V dropped 3 bases and J dropped 4; count of bases not matched to a gene: 10. This CDR3 is CASSSGTASIYEQYF. In nucleotides, the CDR3 is TGTGCCAGCAGCTCCGGGACAGCAAGTATTTACGAGCAGTACTTC.

The V call is TRBV13, the J call TRBJ2-5; maybe TRBD2 (5 bases). The CDR3 spans 15 residues. Germline assignment: CDR1 PRHDT and CDR2 FYEKMQ (reference sequence). With 0 bases removed from V and 14 bases from J, the gap between germline ends came to 22 bases. CDR3 nucleotide sequence: TGTGCCAGCAGCTTAGGCATTGACTACTCGGAGTTGCAATACTTC. This translates into CASSLGIDYSELQYF.

The chain employs TRBV11-3 and TRBJ1-1; TRBD1 might be the D (6 bases). The CDR3 sequence is 13 residues long. Germline V CDR1 and CDR2: SGHNT, YENEEA. V lost 4 bases, J lost 8 bases, and 14 bases lay in between. Here the CDR3 DNA reads TGTGCCAGCAGCTCAGAGCGGGGGCCCGAAGCTTTCTTT. Protein sequence: CASSSERGPEAFF.

V and J are TRBV10-1 and TRBJ2-1; TRBD2 matches at 10 bases. From germline, CDR1 is WNHNN and CDR2 SYGVQD (reference sequence). CDR3 length equals 14 residues. J gave up 12 bases and V 3 bases, and 8 bases lay outside the gene matches. CDR3 nucleotides: TGCGCCAGCAGTGACGACCTAGCGGGAGTAGGGCAGTTCTTC. Its protein product is CASSDDLAGVGQFF.

This clone came up a few times. The CDR3 loop reads CASSVRGRALDEQFF. The CDR3 region has the DNA TGTGCCAGCAGTGTAAGAGGGAGGGCCTTGGATGAGCAGTTCTTC. The gene calls are TRBV6-4 and TRBJ2-1, with 7 bases identical to TRBD2. The ends lost 4 bases at V and 8 bases at J; junction bases unmatched: 11. The germline CDR1 and CDR2 sequences are MRHNA and SNTAGT. The CDR3 has 15 residues.

The J gene is TRBJ2-5, the V gene TRBV21-1; the table assigns TRBD1, which was not confirmed against the DNA. TRBV21-1 is an annotated pseudogene. The CDR3 extends over 14 amino acids. CDR3 nucleotides: TGTGCCAGCAGCCCCCGGGACAGTGATGAGACCCAGTACTTC. Translated: CASSPRDSDETQYF.

This sequence joins TRBV4-2 and TRBJ1-2, with D possibly matching TRBD1 (6 bases). V shed 2 bases and J shed 7 bases, with 11 bases lying between them. The CDR3 covers 13 residues. Germline loops: CDR1 LGHNA, CDR2 YNFKEQ. Here the CDR3 DNA reads TGTGCCAGCAGCCAATCGGGGGCGAGTGGCTACACCTTC. Protein sequence: CASSQSGASGYTF.

This chain links TRBV4-1 with TRBJ2-3; D gene ambiguous. The germline V gene has CDR1 MGHRA and CDR2 YSYEKL. This CDR3 is 13 amino acids long. Deletions cut 5 bases from V and 3 bases from J, with 9 bases between. The chain's CDR3 is CASSNGPTDTQYF. The DNA for the CDR3 is TGCGCCAGCAGCAACGGACCGACAGATACGCAGTATTTT.

CDR3 bases: TGTGCCAGCTCAAAGGGGAGGGACACTGAAGCTTTCTTT. Its protein is CASSKGRDTEAFF. This chain links TRBV18 with TRBJ1-1, with D possibly being TRBD1 (5 bases). The CDR3 consists of 13 residues. Germline V CDR1 and CDR2: KGHSH, LQKENI. V was shortened by 5 bases and J by 3 bases, with 10 bases between the two germline ends.

This chain joins TRBV19 and TRBJ1-4; D call uncertain. Trimming pared 5 bases from V and 11 bases from J, leaving 15 bases between. The CDR3 runs 13 residues. Looked up from germline, CDR1 is LNHDA and CDR2 is SQIVND (reference sequence). CDR3 DNA sequence: TGTGCCAGTAGTGAGTGGGCGTTGAGGAAACTGTTTTTT. Translated, it gives CASSEWALRKLFF.

This chain links TRBV10-3 with TRBJ1-2; 7 nucleotides agree with TRBD1. Germline CDR1 and CDR2: ENHRY and SYGVKD. This CDR3 region has 15 residues. The trim removed 6 bases at V and 8 bases at J, leaving 15 bases unmatched. CDR3 in amino acids: CAIRAGQIYHRGYTF. The CDR3 region has the DNA TGTGCCATCAGGGCGGGACAGATCTACCACAGGGGCTACACCTTC.

The chain links TRBV19 to TRBJ1-1; TRBD1 agrees at 7 bases. V was clipped by 5 bases and J by 4 bases; unmatched bases: 10. CDR1 and CDR2 (germline): LNHDA, SQIVND (reference sequence). CDR3 length: 15 residues. The CDR3 reads CASSRLRGISTEAFF. The CDR3 nucleotides read TGTGCCAGTAGTCGACTCAGGGGGATCTCCACTGAAGCTTTCTTT.

The chain couples TRBV12-5 to TRBJ2-1; 7 nucleotides match TRBD1. This CDR3 contains 15 residues. J lost 3 bases, V lost 1 base, and 3 bases had no gene match. The germline V gene encodes CDR1 LGHNT and CDR2 FRNRAP. The CDR3 loop is CASGLGQGGYNEQFF. For the CDR3, the DNA is TGTGCTAGTGGTTTGGGACAGGGCGGCTACAATGAGCAGTTCTTC.